This is a list of T cell receptor beta chains from one sample in a study of cytomegalovirus exposure and HLA in healthy donors. Libraries were prepared by immunoSEQ multiplex PCR; TCRdb keeps only in-frame clonotypes and omits some of them. The sample contains just over 150,000 clones, 84% of which appear only once. Sequencing input: PBMCs. These receptors all stem from a man between 18 and 29 years old in good health and CMV-seronegative. CDR3s include the opening cysteine and the closing phenylalanine or tryptophan. Each record gives: J gene, clone size, V gene, D gene, CDR3 protein, CDR3 DNA. A D gene is named only where the DNA matches it firmly. Only some rows state a clone size, as once, few, many or a class for expanded clones.

J: TRBJ2-2
size: .
V: TRBV7-3
D: .
CDR3: CASSRRGGLGELFF
DNA: TGTGCCAGCAGCAGAAGGGGGGGACTCGGGGAGCTGTTTTTT

J: TRBJ2-1
size: .
V: TRBV18
D: TRBD2
CDR3: CASSRDSLTSGGQKSLF
DNA: TGTGCCAGCTCAAGAGACAGCTTGACTAGCGGGGGGCAAAAGTCCCTCTTC

J: TRBJ1-1
size: few
V: TRBV5-5
D: TRBD1
CDR3: CASSSKTTGYNTEAFF
DNA: TGTGCCAGCAGCTCTAAGACGACAGGGTATAACACTGAAGCTTTCTTT

J: TRBJ2-7
size: .
V: TRBV28
D: TRBD2
CDR3: CASTAGGGGSYEQYF
DNA: TGTGCCAGCACCGCCGGCGGGGGAGGGTCCTACGAGCAGTACTTC

J: TRBJ2-7
size: .
V: TRBV7-9
D: TRBD2
CDR3: CASSLVIAGSSYEQYF
DNA: TGTGCCAGCAGCTTAGTCATAGCGGGATCATCCTACGAGCAGTACTTC

J: TRBJ1-2
size: .
V: TRBV29-1
D: .
CDR3: CSVRETEYGYTF
DNA: TGCAGCGTCCGGGAAACGGAGTATGGCTACACCTTC

J: TRBJ2-3
size: .
V: TRBV5-1
D: TRBD2
CDR3: CASRRTSGTDTQYF
DNA: TGCGCCAGCAGACGGACTAGCGGGACAGATACGCAGTATTTT

J: TRBJ2-1
size: .
V: TRBV4-2
D: TRBD2
CDR3: CASSTRTSADNEQFF
DNA: TGTGCCAGCAGCACTCGGACTAGCGCTGACAATGAGCAGTTCTTC

J: TRBJ2-1
size: few
V: TRBV2
D: TRBD2
CDR3: CASSLAGRNYNEQFF
DNA: TGTGCCAGCAGCTTAGCGGGACGGAACTACAATGAGCAGTTCTTC

J: TRBJ1-2
size: .
V: TRBV11-2
D: .
CDR3: CASSFGGIKYGYTF
DNA: TGTGCCAGCAGCTTCGGCGGAATCAAATATGGCTACACCTTC

J: TRBJ2-7
size: .
V: TRBV7-9
D: TRBD1
CDR3: CASSAGTGPYEQYF
DNA: TGTGCCAGCAGCGCCGGGACAGGGCCCTACGAGCAGTACTTC

J: TRBJ2-7
size: .
V: TRBV29-1
D: .
CDR3: CSVGLQESYEQYF
DNA: TGCAGCGTTGGATTACAGGAGAGCTACGAGCAGTACTTC

J: TRBJ1-2
size: .
V: TRBV7-8
D: .
CDR3: CASSAVSMRYTF
DNA: TGTGCCAGCAGCGCAGTATCTATGCGGTACACCTTC

J: TRBJ1-4
size: .
V: TRBV28
D: .
CDR3: CASKDLSDEKLFF
DNA: TGTGCCAGCAAGGACTTAAGCGATGAAAAACTGTTTTTT

J: TRBJ2-7
size: .
V: TRBV28
D: .
CDR3: CASSLGPAIEQYF
DNA: TGTGCCAGCAGTTTAGGGCCAGCCATCGAGCAGTACTTC

J: TRBJ2-2
size: .
V: TRBV4-3
D: .
CDR3: CASSQETRRTGELFF
DNA: TGCGCCAGCAGCCAAGAGACTAGACGGACCGGGGAGCTGTTTTTT

J: TRBJ2-2
size: .
V: TRBV13
D: .
CDR3: CASSKPRDTYTGELFF
DNA: TGTGCCAGCAGCAAACCCCGGGACACTTACACCGGGGAGCTGTTTTTT

J: TRBJ2-1
size: .
V: TRBV5-6
D: .
CDR3: CASTKTVSSYNEQFF
DNA: TGTGCCAGCACCAAGACAGTGAGCTCCTACAATGAGCAGTTCTTC

J: TRBJ2-1
size: once
V: TRBV4-3
D: .
CDR3: CASSQDQANNEQFF
DNA: TGCGCCAGCAGCCAAGATCAAGCTAACAATGAGCAGTTCTTC

J: TRBJ2-3
size: .
V: TRBV6-6
D: .
CDR3: CASSLSRGRTDTQYF
DNA: TGTGCCAGCAGTCTTTCCAGGGGCCGCACAGATACGCAGTATTTT

J: TRBJ1-2
size: few
V: TRBV5-1
D: TRBD1
CDR3: CASSFGTGGFYGYTF
DNA: TGCGCCAGCAGCTTCGGGACAGGGGGCTTCTATGGCTACACCTTC

J: TRBJ1-4
size: .
V: TRBV19
D: .
CDR3: CATMRGDKAEKLFF
DNA: TGTGCCACAATGCGGGGAGACAAGGCGGAAAAACTGTTTTTT

J: TRBJ2-3
size: .
V: TRBV29-1
D: .
CDR3: CSAEWPPGDTDTQYF
DNA: TGCAGCGCCGAGTGGCCTCCCGGGGACACAGATACGCAGTATTTT

J: TRBJ2-1
size: .
V: TRBV28
D: TRBD1
CDR3: CASSIFRGFGNEQFF
DNA: TGTGCCAGCAGTATCTTCAGGGGGTTCGGTAATGAGCAGTTCTTC

J: TRBJ1-1
size: .
V: TRBV5-6
D: .
CDR3: CASSITGQFEAFF
DNA: TGTGCCAGCAGCATAACCGGACAGTTTGAAGCTTTCTTT

J: TRBJ2-1
size: .
V: TRBV6-1
D: TRBD1
CDR3: CASNPDRAYNEQFF
DNA: TGTGCCAGCAACCCGGACAGGGCCTACAATGAGCAGTTCTTC

J: TRBJ1-4
size: few
V: TRBV5-6
D: .
CDR3: CASSRSGAAEKLFF
DNA: TGTGCCAGCAGCCGCAGCGGGGCTGCGGAGAAACTGTTTTTT

J: TRBJ2-7
size: few
V: TRBV5-4
D: TRBD2
CDR3: CASSGGLAGGLKEQYF
DNA: TGTGCCAGCAGCGGGGGCCTAGCGGGAGGCCTAAAGGAGCAGTACTTC

J: TRBJ2-3
size: .
V: TRBV10-3
D: TRBD1
CDR3: CAISGGQGRTDTQYF
DNA: TGTGCCATCAGCGGGGGACAGGGTCGCACAGATACGCAGTATTTT

J: TRBJ1-5
size: .
V: TRBV19
D: .
CDR3: CASSIMGLGNQPQHF
DNA: TGTGCCAGTAGTATAATGGGGCTTGGAAATCAGCCCCAGCATTTT

J: TRBJ2-3
size: .
V: TRBV7-2
D: .
CDR3: CASSTSTDTQYF
DNA: TGTGCCAGCAGCACTAGCACAGATACGCAGTATTTT

J: TRBJ2-5
size: few
V: TRBV7-3
D: .
CDR3: CASSSEPRRTQYF
DNA: TGTGCCAGCAGCTCGGAGCCCCGCCGAACCCAGTACTTC

J: TRBJ2-5
size: .
V: TRBV19
D: .
CDR3: CASRNEAAEETQYF
DNA: TGTGCCAGTAGGAATGAGGCAGCCGAAGAGACCCAGTACTTC

J: TRBJ1-2
size: once
V: TRBV4-1
D: .
CDR3: CASSQVTANYGYTF
DNA: TGCGCCAGCAGCCAAGTAACAGCTAACTATGGCTACACCTTC

J: TRBJ1-6
size: .
V: TRBV7-8
D: TRBD1
CDR3: CASSAPGTGYSPLHF
DNA: TGTGCCAGCAGCGCTCCCGGGACAGGGTATTCACCCCTCCACTTT

J: TRBJ2-7
size: .
V: TRBV19
D: .
CDR3: CASSIAGRGLEQYF
DNA: TGTGCCAGTAGTATAGCAGGGCGGGGGCTCGAGCAGTACTTC

J: TRBJ2-1
size: once
V: TRBV19
D: .
CDR3: CASSIWASPEQFF
DNA: TGTGCCAGTAGTATTTGGGCTAGCCCGGAGCAGTTCTTC

J: TRBJ2-7
size: .
V: TRBV7-8
D: .
CDR3: CASSLADRDSYEQYF
DNA: TGTGCCAGCAGCTTAGCGGACCGGGACTCCTACGAGCAGTACTTC

J: TRBJ2-2
size: once
V: TRBV28
D: .
CDR3: CASQDTGELFF
DNA: TGTGCCAGTCAGGACACCGGGGAGCTGTTTTTT

J: TRBJ1-4
size: .
V: TRBV4-1
D: .
CDR3: CASSQETQLNEKLFF
DNA: TGCGCCAGCAGCCAAGAAACACAGCTAAATGAAAAACTGTTTTTT

J: TRBJ2-1
size: once
V: TRBV7-8
D: TRBD2
CDR3: CASSPATSGSYNEQFF
DNA: TGTGCCAGCAGCCCAGCGACTAGCGGGAGTTACAATGAGCAGTTCTTC

J: TRBJ1-1
size: once
V: TRBV28
D: TRBD1
CDR3: CASSLQGVNTEAFF
DNA: TGTGCCAGCAGTCTACAGGGGGTGAACACTGAAGCTTTCTTT

J: TRBJ2-7
size: .
V: TRBV29-1
D: TRBD2
CDR3: CSVDYGREGQYF
DNA: TGCAGCGTTGACTATGGACGGGAGGGGCAGTACTTC

J: TRBJ1-5
size: .
V: TRBV4-2
D: TRBD1
CDR3: CASSQLTDRDNQPQHF
DNA: TGTGCCAGCAGCCAACTTACGGACAGGGACAATCAGCCCCAGCATTTT

J: TRBJ2-7
size: few
V: TRBV7-6
D: .
CDR3: CASSPGLGEGQYF
DNA: TGTGCCAGCAGCCCGGGACTGGGAGAGGGGCAGTACTTC

J: TRBJ1-2
size: .
V: TRBV5-6
D: .
CDR3: CASSGGLDGYTF
DNA: TGTGCCAGCAGCGGCGGGTTGGATGGCTACACCTTC

J: TRBJ1-1
size: .
V: TRBV12-5
D: .
CDR3: CASGPQGLLNTEAFF
DNA: TGTGCTAGTGGCCCCCAGGGGCTATTGAACACTGAAGCTTTCTTT

J: TRBJ2-7
size: .
V: TRBV7-9
D: TRBD2
CDR3: CASSLLLAGDDSYEQYF
DNA: TGTGCCAGCAGCTTACTCCTAGCGGGAGACGACTCCTACGAGCAGTACTTC

J: TRBJ2-1
size: .
V: TRBV11-1
D: TRBD2
CDR3: CASSLAGGLTNNEQFF
DNA: TGTGCCAGCAGCCTTGCGGGGGGCTTGACGAACAATGAGCAGTTCTTC

J: TRBJ1-1
size: .
V: TRBV7-9
D: TRBD1
CDR3: CSSSSQGAWTEAFF
DNA: TGTTCCAGCAGCTCCCAGGGGGCTTGGACTGAAGCTTTCTTT

J: TRBJ1-1
size: .
V: TRBV27
D: .
CDR3: CASSLSAGRGNTEAFF
DNA: TGTGCCAGCAGTTTATCGGCAGGGCGTGGTAACACTGAAGCTTTCTTT

J: TRBJ1-1
size: .
V: TRBV19
D: .
CDR3: CASSSLGRKDTEAFF
DNA: TGTGCCAGTAGTTCTCTCGGTCGTAAAGACACTGAAGCTTTCTTT

J: TRBJ2-3
size: .
V: TRBV29-1
D: TRBD2
CDR3: CSLRLAGITDTQYF
DNA: TGCAGCCTTCGACTAGCGGGGATCACAGATACGCAGTATTTT

J: TRBJ2-3
size: .
V: TRBV4-3
D: .
CDR3: CASSPELMRADTQYF
DNA: TGCGCCAGCAGCCCGGAATTGATGAGGGCAGATACGCAGTATTTT

J: TRBJ2-1
size: .
V: TRBV4-1
D: TRBD2
CDR3: CASSHNSGSRDEQFF
DNA: TGCGCCAGCAGCCACAATAGCGGGAGTAGGGATGAGCAGTTCTTC

J: TRBJ1-2
size: .
V: TRBV15
D: .
CDR3: CATSRDPVAGDGYTF
DNA: TGTGCCACCAGCAGAGATCCAGTGGCAGGGGATGGCTACACCTTC

J: TRBJ1-5
size: .
V: TRBV28
D: .
CDR3: CASTHPLQVVYQPQHF
DNA: TGTGCCAGCACCCACCCGTTACAGGTGGTATATCAGCCCCAGCATTTT